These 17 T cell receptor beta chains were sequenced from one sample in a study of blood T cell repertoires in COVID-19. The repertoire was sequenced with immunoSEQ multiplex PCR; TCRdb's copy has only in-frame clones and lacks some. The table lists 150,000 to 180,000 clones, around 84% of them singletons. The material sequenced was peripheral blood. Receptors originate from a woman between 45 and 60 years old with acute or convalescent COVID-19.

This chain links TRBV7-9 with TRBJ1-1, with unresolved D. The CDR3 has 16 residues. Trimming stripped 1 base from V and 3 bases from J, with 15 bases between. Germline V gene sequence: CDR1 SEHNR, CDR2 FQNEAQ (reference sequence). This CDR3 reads CASSLDVSYSYTEAFF. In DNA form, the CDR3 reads TGTGCCAGCAGCTTAGACGTGTCCTATTCGTACACTGAAGCTTTCTTT.

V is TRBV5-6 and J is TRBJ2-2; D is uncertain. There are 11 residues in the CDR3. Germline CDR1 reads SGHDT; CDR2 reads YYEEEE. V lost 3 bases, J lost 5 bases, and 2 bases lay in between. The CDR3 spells CASSSTGELFF. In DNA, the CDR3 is TGTGCCAGCAGCTCGACCGGGGAGCTGTTTTTT.

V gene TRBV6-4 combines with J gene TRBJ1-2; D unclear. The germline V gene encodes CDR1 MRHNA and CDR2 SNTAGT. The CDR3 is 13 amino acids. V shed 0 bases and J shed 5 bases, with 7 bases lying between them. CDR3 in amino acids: CASSDSGPYGYTF. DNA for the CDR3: TGTGCCAGCAGTGACTCGGGCCCTTATGGCTACACCTTC.

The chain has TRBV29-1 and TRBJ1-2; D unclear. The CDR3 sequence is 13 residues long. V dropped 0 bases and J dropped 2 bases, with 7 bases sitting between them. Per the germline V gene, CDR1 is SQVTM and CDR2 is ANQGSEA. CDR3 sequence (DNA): TGCAGCGTTGAAGATACAGTCAACTATGGCTACACCTTC. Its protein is CSVEDTVNYGYTF.

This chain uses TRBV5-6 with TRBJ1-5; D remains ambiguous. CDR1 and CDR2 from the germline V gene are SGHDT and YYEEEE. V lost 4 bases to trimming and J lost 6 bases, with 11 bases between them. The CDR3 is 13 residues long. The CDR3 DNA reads TGTGCCAGCAGCCGTGACACTGGTCAGCCCCAGCATTTT. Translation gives CASSRDTGQPQHF.

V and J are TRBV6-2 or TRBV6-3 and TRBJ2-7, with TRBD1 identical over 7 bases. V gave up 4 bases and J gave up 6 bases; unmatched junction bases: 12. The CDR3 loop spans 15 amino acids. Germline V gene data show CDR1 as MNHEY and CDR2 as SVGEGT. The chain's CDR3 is CASSSPSTRGSEQYF. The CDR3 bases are TGTGCCAGCAGTTCACCATCGACCAGGGGGAGCGAGCAGTACTTC.

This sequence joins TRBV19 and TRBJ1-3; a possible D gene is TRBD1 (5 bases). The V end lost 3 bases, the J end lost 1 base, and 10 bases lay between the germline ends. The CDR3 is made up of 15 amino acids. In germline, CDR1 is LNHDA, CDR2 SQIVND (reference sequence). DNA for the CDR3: TGTGCCAGTAGTATGAGACAGATTTCTGGAAACACCATATATTTT. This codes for CASSMRQISGNTIYF.

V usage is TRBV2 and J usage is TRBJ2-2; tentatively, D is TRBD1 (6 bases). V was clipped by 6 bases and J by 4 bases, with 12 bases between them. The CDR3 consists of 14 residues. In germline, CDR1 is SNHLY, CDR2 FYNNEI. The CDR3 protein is CASRDRGSTGELFF. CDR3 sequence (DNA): TGTGCCAGCAGGGACAGAGGATCCACCGGGGAGCTGTTTTTT.

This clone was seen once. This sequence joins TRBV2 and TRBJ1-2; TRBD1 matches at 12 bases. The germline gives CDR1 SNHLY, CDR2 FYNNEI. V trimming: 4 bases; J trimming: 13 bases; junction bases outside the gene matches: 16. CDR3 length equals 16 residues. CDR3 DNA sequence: TGTGCCAGCAGTGTCGAAATAGGGACAGGGGGCGCCGGTCGCACCTTC. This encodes CASSVEIGTGGAGRTF.

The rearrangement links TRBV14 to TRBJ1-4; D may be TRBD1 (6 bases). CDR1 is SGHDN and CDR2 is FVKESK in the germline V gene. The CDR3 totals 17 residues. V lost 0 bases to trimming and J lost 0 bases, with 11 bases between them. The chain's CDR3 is CASSQDSGASTNEKLFF. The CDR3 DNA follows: TGTGCCAGCAGCCAAGATTCAGGGGCGTCAACTAATGAAAAACTGTTTTTT.

As DNA, the CDR3 is TGTGCCAGCAGCTTAATGGGACAGGTAAATCAGCCCCAGCATTTT. The encoded protein is CASSLMGQVNQPQHF. The chain is built from TRBV7-2 and TRBJ1-5, with 8 bases aligning to TRBD1. This CDR3 has 15 amino acids. Germline CDR1 and CDR2: SGHTA and FQGNSA. J lost 4 bases, V lost 2 bases, and 4 bases had no gene match. Looking up the rest from reference TRBV7-2 and TRBJ1-5 gives the full variable domain: GAGVSQSPSNKVTEKGKDVELRCDPISGHTALYWYRQSLGQGLEFLIYFQGNSAPDKSGLPSDRFSAERTGGSVSTLTIQRTQQEDSAVYLCASSLMGQVNQPQHFGDGTRLSIL.

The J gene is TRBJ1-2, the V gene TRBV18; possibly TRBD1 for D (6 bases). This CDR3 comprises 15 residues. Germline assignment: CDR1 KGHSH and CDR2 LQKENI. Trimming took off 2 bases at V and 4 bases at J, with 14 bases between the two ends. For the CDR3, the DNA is TGTGCCAGCTCACCAGGGGGGGCCCCATCCTATGGCTACACCTTC. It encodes CASSPGGAPSYGYTF.

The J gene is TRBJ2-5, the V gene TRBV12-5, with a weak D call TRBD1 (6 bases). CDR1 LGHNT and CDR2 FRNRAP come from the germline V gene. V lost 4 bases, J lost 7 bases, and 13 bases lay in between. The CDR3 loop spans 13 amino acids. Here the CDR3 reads CASGSNPRGTQYF. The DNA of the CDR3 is TGTGCTAGTGGTTCAAACCCCAGGGGGACCCAGTACTTC.

The CDR3 bases are TGTGCCAGCAGCCAACGCGATGAGCAGTTCTTC. Its translation: CASSQRDEQFF. This chain connects TRBV7-8 to TRBJ2-1; D unresolved. Trimming stripped 5 bases from V and 8 bases from J, with 7 bases between. Germline CDR1 SGHVS, CDR2 FQNEAQ. The CDR3 runs 11 residues.

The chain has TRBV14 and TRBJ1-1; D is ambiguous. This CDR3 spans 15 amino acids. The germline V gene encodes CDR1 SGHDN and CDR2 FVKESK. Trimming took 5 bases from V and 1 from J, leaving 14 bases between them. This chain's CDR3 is CASSSRGRGNTEAFF. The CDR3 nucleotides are TGTGCCAGCAGCTCCAGAGGGCGGGGGAACACTGAAGCTTTCTTT. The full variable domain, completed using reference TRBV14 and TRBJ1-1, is EAGVTQFPSHSVIEKGQTVTLRCDPISGHDNLYWYRRVMGKEIKFLLHFVKESKQDESGMPNNRFLAERTGGTYSTLKVQPAELEDSGVYFCASSSRGRGNTEAFFGQGTRLTVV.

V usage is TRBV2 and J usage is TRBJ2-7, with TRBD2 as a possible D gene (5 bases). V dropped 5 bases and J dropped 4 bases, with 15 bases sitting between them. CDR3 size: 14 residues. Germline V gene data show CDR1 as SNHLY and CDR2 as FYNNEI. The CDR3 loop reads CASSLEASIYEQYF. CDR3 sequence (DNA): TGTGCCAGCAGTTTGGAGGCCTCGATATACGAGCAGTACTTC.

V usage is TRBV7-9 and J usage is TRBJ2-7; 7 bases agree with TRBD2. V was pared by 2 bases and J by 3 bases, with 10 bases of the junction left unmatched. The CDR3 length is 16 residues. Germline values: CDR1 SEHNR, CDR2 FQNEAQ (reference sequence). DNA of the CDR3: TGTGCCAGCAGCTTACGGCTGGGGAGGGCACACTACGAGCAGTACTTC. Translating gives CASSLRLGRAHYEQYF.